This T cell receptor (beta chain) was profiled in a study of blood T cell repertoires in COVID-19. At the level of the study: Specimens from acute and convalescent COVID-19 originated in the United States, Italy and Spain. From T cells, B-cell-depleted T cells, or PBMCs came the material, which was cDNA or gDNA.

Original processing methods: Reference gene primer amplification gave estimated nucleated cell counts. Clones were sequenced by immunoSEQ multiplex PCR, and TCRdb holds only the in-frame ones, with some missing. That table is the source of V, J and clone size, and D and trimming were worked out from the DNA. The top ten clones hold about 7% of a sample with 88,000 or so clones, 80% to 90% of them seen once. The germline gives CDR1 SNHLY, CDR2 FYNNEI. CDR3 length: 12 amino acids. The V gene lost 6 bases and the J gene lost 6 bases, with 9 bases spanning the gap. This TCR was recovered from a man between 60 and 75 years old with acute or convalescent COVID-19. Sequenced material: peripheral blood. The chain combines TRBV2 with TRBJ1-5; D is undetermined. This CDR3 reads CASRKSGQPQHF. Written as DNA, the CDR3 is TGTGCCAGCAGGAAGTCGGGTCAGCCCCAGCATTTT.